Sequencing of this T cell receptor (beta chain) was carried out in a study of blood T cell repertoires in COVID-19. Study summary: The United States, Italy and Spain provided the acute and convalescent COVID-19 samples. From T cells, B-cell-depleted T cells, or PBMCs came the material, which was cDNA or gDNA.

Original analysis: Using reference gene primer amplification, nucleated cell counts were estimated. The protocol was immunoSEQ multiplex PCR, while the TCRdb copy is restricted to in-frame clones and leaves out a portion. That table supplies the V and J calls and clone size; D and trimming were determined from the DNA. This table holds some 67,000 clones, around 90% found once. The source is a woman of 80 years or more with acute or convalescent COVID-19. The sequenced sample consisted of peripheral blood.

The CDR3 bases are TGCGCCAGCAGCCAGACAGGGGGTAGGGCAGATACGCAGTATTTT. It codes for CASSQTGGRADTQYF. The genes are TRBV5-1 and TRBJ2-3, with 9 bases fitting TRBD1. The CDR3 has 15 amino acids. V shed 4 bases and J 4 bases; nucleotides not matched to a gene: 7. The germline gives CDR1 SGHRS, CDR2 YFSETQ.